This T cell receptor (beta chain) was found in a study of T cells in Graves' hyperthyroidism and ophthalmopathy. Study-wide results and limits: Ophthalmopathy was told apart from stable hyperthyroidism by a 13 V-J model.

Unmatched junction bases numbered 16, after V lost 3 bases and J lost 7 bases. Germline V gene lookup returns CDR1 SGDLS and CDR2 YYNGEE. The CDR3 has 17 amino acids. There were TCR beta CDR3 regions amplified from RNA transcripts. The TCR CDR3 first-round RT-PCR relied on the HTBI primer set. TCRdb reanalysed the multiplex PCR reads using MiXCR and keeps one entry per CDR3 protein. The sample has roughly 640,000 distinct CDR3 sequences, approximately 15% seen once. Concerning this clonotype itself: Antigen unknown.

The receptor comes from a woman in her thirties or forties with Graves' ophthalmopathy. Specimen: blood. The chain combines TRBV9 with TRBJ1-2; 9 bases match TRBD1. The CDR3 spells CASSASPSPDRGFGYTF. The CDR3 coding sequence is TGTGCCAGCAGCGCATCCCCGTCCCCGGACAGGGGATTTGGCTACACCTTC.